This T cell receptor beta chain was recovered during a study of CD8 T cells in Susac syndrome. Findings and limits, study-wide: The authors acknowledged that the study's TCR sequencing and HLA analysis involved relatively few individuals.

cDNA came from roughly 0.5 to 1 ug RNA primed by random hexamers. An immunoSEQ multiplex PCR generated amplified TCR beta CDR3 products spanning 54 Vbeta and 13 Jbeta. TCRdb used MiXCR to reprocess the immunoSEQ multiplex PCR reads, holding one entry per CDR3 protein. This table holds approximately 160,000 distinct CDR3 sequences, 90% to 95% found once. CDR3 size: 13 residues. Losses at the gene ends were 4 bases for V and 8 bases for J; bases not matched to a gene: 4. Looked up from germline, CDR1 is LGHNT and CDR2 is FRNRAP. TEMRA cells were FACS-enriched, while CD8+ and CD4+ T cells were negatively isolated. This clonotype was recorded only once. The antigen is undetermined.

The genes are TRBV12-5 and TRBJ2-4, with 8 bases identical to TRBD1. The sequencing sample was made of CD4+ T cells from PBMCs. The source of this sequence is a human donor with multiple sclerosis. This CDR3 reads CASGWTGIDIQYF. CDR3 sequence (DNA): TGTGCTAGTGGTTGGACAGGGATCGACATTCAGTACTTC.